The sequence of this TCR beta chain was determined in a study of cytomegalovirus exposure and HLA in healthy donors. At the level of the study: Early release data held tens of millions of unique TCRs from HLA-typed donors. Study-wide findings and caveats: TCR beta V- and J-gene trimming was later associated with a missense DCLRE1C variant. Rarity marked most TCR sequences, yet some public TCRs occurred in many donors. Evidence from a later analysis indicated that most CMV-associated TCR beta chains looked HLA-restricted.

It was with 60 Vbeta and 13 Jbeta primers that the PCR ran. The data were produced by immunoSEQ multiplex PCR, yet TCRdb's version contains in-frame clones alone and is incomplete. The table has about 90,000 clones, 65% to 80% seen once. About this clone: Antigen specificity is unknown. A read error may produce the germline difference seen at one junction end.

CDR3 size: 11 residues. Germline CDR1 reads MDHEN; CDR2 reads SYDVKM. The chain has TRBV28 and TRBJ2-7; TRBD1 is a possible D gene (6 bases). Sequencing was performed on PBMCs. The source is a woman aged 45-65 years in good health and CMV-seropositive. CDR3 loop: CASSLRPGTFF. DNA of the CDR3: TGTGCCAGCAGTCTCCGTCCCGGGACATTCTTC.